This T cell receptor beta chain was documented in a study of Ad26.COV2.S vaccination and SARS-CoV-2 variants. Measured with immunoSEQ multiplex PCR; TCRdb has only the in-frame clones, and not every one. The table has more than 300,000 clones, 85% seen once. The germline gives CDR1 GTSNPN, CDR2 SVGIG (reference sequence). Trimming cost V 8 bases and J 6 bases; bases outside gene matches: 13. The CDR3 extends over 13 amino acids. Treatment noted: some 20 received Ad26.COV2.S at low or high dose, single or two shots; 5 received placebo; per-sample allocation not given. All samples were drawn on day 63, counting from the first vaccine or placebo injection.

The chain is built from TRBV30 and TRBJ2-7; 7 bases fit TRBD1. The sequence derives from a person between 18 and 59 years old who received the Ad26.COV2.S COVID-19 vaccine or a placebo. The material sequenced was peripheral blood, taken in a trial of Ad26.COV2.S vaccine versus placebo. CDR3 amino acids: CAHGRTGAREQYF. CDR3 sequence (DNA): TGTGCCCATGGACGGACAGGAGCTCGCGAGCAGTACTTC.